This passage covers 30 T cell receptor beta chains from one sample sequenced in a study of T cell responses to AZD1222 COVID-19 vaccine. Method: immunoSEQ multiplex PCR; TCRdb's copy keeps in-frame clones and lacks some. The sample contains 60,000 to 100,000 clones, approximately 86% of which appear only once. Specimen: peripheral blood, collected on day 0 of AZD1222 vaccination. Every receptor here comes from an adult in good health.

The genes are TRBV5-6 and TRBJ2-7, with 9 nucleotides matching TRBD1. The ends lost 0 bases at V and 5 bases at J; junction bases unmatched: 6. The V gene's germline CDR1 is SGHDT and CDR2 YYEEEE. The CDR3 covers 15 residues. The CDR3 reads CASSLAGTGYNEQYF. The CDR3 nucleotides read TGTGCCAGCAGCTTGGCGGGGACAGGGTATAACGAGCAGTACTTC.

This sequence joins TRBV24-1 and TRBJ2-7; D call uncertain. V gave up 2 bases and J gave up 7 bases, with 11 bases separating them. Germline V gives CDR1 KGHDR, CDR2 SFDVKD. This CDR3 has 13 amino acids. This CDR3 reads CATSDSPVGEQYF. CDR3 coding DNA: TGTGCCACCAGTGATTCTCCGGTGGGGGAGCAGTACTTC.

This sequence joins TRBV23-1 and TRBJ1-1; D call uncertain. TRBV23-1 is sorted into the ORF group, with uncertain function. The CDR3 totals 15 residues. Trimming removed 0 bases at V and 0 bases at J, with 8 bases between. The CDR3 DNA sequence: TGCGCCAGCAGTCAATCGGGATCCATGAACACTGAAGCTTTCTTT. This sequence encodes CASSQSGSMNTEAFF.

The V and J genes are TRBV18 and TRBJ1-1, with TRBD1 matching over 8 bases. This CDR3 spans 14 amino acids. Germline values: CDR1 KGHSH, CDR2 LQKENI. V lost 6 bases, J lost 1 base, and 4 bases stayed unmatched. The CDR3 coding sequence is TGTGCCAGCTCTGCACAGGGGGGGAACACTGAAGCTTTCTTT. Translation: CASSAQGGNTEAFF.

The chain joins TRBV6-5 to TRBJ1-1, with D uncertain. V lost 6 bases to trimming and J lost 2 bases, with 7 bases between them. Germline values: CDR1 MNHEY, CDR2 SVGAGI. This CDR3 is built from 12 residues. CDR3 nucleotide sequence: TGTGCCAGCAGGCCCTATAACACTGAAGCTTTCTTT. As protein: CASRPYNTEAFF.

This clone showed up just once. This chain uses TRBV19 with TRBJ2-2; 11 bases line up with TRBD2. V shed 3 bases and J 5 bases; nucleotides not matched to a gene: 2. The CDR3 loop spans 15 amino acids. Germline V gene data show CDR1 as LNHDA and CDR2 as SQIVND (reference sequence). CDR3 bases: TGTGCCAGTAGTATCCGACTAGCGGGGACCGGGGAGCTGTTTTTT. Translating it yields CASSIRLAGTGELFF.

The CDR3 reads CSVAGPYEQYF. As DNA, the CDR3 is TGCAGTGTAGCGGGACCCTACGAGCAGTACTTC. The V gene is TRBV20-1, the J gene TRBJ2-7, with 8 bases fitting TRBD2. From germline, CDR1 is DFQATT and CDR2 SNEGSKA (reference sequence). CDR3 length: 11 residues. Germline trimming cut 7 bases from V and 2 bases from J; bases unmatched to any gene: 1.

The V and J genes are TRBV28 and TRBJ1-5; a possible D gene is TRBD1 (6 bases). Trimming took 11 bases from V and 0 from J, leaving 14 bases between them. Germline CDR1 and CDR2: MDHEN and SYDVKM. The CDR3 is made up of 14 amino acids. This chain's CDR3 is CAGQTVYSNQPQHF. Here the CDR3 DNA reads TGTGCCGGACAGACAGTTTATAGCAATCAGCCCCAGCATTTT.

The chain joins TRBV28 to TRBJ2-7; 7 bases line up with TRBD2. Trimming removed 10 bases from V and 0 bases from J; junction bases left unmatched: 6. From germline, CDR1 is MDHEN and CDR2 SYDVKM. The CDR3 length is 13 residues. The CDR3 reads CATCPGGSYEQYF. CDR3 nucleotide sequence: TGTGCCACGTGTCCGGGGGGCTCCTACGAGCAGTACTTC. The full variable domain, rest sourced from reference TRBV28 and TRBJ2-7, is DVKVTQSSRYLVKRTGEKVFLECVQDMDHENMFWYRQDPGLGLRLIYFSYDVKMKEKGDIPEGYSVSREKKERFSLILESASTNQTSMYLCATCPGGSYEQYFGPGTRLTVT.

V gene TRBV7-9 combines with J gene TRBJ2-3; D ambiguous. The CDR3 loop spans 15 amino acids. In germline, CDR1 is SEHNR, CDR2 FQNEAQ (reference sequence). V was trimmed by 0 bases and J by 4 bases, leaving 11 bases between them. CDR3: CASSLAERWADTQYF. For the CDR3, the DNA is TGTGCCAGCAGCTTAGCAGAGAGGTGGGCAGATACGCAGTATTTT.

CDR3 nucleotides: TGTGCCAGCAGCTCGGACAGGGGGTCCTACAATGAGCAGTTCTTC. Encoded protein: CASSSDRGSYNEQFF. This chain links TRBV7-6 with TRBJ2-1; 10 bases agree with TRBD1. The V segment lost 4 bases and the J segment 1 base; nucleotides outside the gene matches: 1. The CDR3 extends over 15 amino acids. CDR1 is SGHVS, CDR2 FNYEAQ, per germline.

CDR3 protein: CASLRASTDTQYF. The DNA of the CDR3 is TGTGCCAGCTTGCGGGCGAGCACAGATACGCAGTATTTT. V is TRBV2 and J is TRBJ2-3; possible D gene TRBD2, 5 bases. V was pared by 8 bases and J by 0 bases, with 9 bases between. The CDR3 consists of 13 residues. From germline, CDR1 is SNHLY and CDR2 FYNNEI.

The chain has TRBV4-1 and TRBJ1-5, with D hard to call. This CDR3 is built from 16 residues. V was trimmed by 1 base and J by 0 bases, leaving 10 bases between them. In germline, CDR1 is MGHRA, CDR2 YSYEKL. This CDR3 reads CASSQVLRNSNQPQHF. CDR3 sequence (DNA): TGCGCCAGCAGCCAAGTGTTGAGGAATAGCAATCAGCCCCAGCATTTT.

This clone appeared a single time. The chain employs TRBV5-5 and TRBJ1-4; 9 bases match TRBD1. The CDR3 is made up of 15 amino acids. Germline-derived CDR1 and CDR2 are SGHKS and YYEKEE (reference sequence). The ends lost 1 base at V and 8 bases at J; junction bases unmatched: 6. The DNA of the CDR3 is TGTGCCAGCAGCTTGTCGGGGACAGGGCAAGAAAAACTGTTTTTT. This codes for CASSLSGTGQEKLFF.

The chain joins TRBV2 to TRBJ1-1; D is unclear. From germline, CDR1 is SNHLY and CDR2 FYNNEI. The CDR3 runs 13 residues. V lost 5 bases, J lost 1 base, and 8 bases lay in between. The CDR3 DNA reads TGTGCCAGCAGTCAGGACGCGAACACTGAAGCTTTCTTT. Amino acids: CASSQDANTEAFF.

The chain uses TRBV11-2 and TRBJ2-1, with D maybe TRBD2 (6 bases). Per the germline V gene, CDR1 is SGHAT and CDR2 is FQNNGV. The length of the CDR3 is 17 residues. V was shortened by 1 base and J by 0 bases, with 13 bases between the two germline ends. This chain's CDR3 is CASSLVEAGSSYNEQFF. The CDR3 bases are TGTGCCAGCAGCTTAGTCGAAGCGGGCAGCTCCTACAATGAGCAGTTCTTC.

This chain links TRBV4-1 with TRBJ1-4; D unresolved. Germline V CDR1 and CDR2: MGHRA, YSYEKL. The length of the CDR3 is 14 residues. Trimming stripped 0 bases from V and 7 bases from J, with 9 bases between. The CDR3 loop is CASSQDQIGEKLFF. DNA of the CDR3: TGCGCCAGCAGCCAAGATCAAATCGGTGAAAAACTGTTTTTT.

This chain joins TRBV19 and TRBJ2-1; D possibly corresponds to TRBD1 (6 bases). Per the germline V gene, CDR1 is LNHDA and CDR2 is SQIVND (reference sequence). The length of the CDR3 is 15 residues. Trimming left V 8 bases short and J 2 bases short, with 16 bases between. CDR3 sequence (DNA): TGTGCCAGTGGGGCTTTCAGGGGCCCCTACAATGAGCAGTTCTTC. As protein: CASGAFRGPYNEQFF.

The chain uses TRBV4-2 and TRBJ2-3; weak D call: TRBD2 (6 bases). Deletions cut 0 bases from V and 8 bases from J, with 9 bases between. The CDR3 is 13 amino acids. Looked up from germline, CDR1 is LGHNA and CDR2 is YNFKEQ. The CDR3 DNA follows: TGTGCCAGCAGCCAAGATTGGGGAGGTACGCAGTATTTT. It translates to CASSQDWGGTQYF.

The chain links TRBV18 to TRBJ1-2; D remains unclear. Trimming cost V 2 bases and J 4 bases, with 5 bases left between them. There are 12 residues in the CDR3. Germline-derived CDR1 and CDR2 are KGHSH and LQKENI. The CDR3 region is CASSPEGYGYTF. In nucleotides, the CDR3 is TGTGCCAGCTCACCAGAAGGCTATGGCTACACCTTC.

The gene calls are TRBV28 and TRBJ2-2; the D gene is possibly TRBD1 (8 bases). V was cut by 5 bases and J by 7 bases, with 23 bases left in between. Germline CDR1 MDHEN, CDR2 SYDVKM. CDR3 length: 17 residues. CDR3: CASSPYRGGVDSGELFF. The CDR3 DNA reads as TGTGCCAGCAGTCCCTACAGGGGGGGCGTGGACAGCGGGGAGCTGTTTTTT.

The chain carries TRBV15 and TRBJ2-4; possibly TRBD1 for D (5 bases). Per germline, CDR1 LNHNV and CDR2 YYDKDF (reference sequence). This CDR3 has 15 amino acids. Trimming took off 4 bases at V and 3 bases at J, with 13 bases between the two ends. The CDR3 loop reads CATSNQGVGKNIQYF. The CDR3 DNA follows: TGTGCCACCAGCAACCAAGGGGTGGGCAAAAACATTCAGTACTTC.

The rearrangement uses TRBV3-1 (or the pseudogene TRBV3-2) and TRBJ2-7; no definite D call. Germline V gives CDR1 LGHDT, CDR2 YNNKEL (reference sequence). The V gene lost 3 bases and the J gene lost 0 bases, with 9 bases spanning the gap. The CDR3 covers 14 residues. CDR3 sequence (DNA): TGTGCCAGCAGCCAGTGGCTAAACTCCTACGAGCAGTACTTC. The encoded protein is CASSQWLNSYEQYF.

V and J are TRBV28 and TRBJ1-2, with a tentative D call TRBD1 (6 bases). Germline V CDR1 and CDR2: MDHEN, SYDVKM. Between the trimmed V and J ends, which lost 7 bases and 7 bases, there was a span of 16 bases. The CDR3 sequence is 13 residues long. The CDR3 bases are TGTGCCAGCACCCAACAGGGAGCTGGTGGCTACACCTTC. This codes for CASTQQGAGGYTF.

The CDR3 loop is CASTSLGFEAFF. CDR3 sequence (DNA): TGTGCCAGCACTTCCCTAGGATTTGAAGCTTTCTTT. V and J are TRBV6-5 and TRBJ1-1; D is unclear. V lost 7 bases, J lost 7 bases, and 13 bases lay in between. CDR1 MNHEY and CDR2 SVGAGI come from the germline V gene. This CDR3 comprises 12 residues.

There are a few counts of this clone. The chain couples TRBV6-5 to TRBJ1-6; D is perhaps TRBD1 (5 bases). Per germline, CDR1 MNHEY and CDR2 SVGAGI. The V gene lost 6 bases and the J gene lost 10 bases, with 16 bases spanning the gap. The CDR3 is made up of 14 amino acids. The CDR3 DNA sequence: TGTGCCAGCAGGACGGGGGGTAGTGAATCACCCCTCCACTTT. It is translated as CASRTGGSESPLHF.

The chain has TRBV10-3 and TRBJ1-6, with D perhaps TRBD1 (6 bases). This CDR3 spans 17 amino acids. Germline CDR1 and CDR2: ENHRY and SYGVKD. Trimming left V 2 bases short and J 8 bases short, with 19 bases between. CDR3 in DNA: TGTGCCATCAGTGAGCCCGGTGTAAAGGGGGAGGATTCACCCCTCCACTTT. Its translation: CAISEPGVKGEDSPLHF.

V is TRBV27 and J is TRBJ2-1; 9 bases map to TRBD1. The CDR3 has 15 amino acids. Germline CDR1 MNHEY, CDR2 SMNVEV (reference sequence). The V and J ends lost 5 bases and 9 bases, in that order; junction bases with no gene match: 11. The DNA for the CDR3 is TGTGCCAGCAGTGAGCACCGGGACAGGGCCCGTGAGCAGTTCTTC. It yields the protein CASSEHRDRAREQFF.

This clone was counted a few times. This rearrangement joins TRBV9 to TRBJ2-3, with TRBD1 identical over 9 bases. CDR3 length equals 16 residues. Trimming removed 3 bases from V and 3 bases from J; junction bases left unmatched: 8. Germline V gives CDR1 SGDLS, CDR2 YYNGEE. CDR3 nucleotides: TGTGCCAGCAGCGATAGACAGGGGGGATGGACAGATACGCAGTATTTT. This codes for CASSDRQGGWTDTQYF. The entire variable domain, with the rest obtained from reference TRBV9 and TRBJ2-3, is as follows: DSGVTQTPKHLITATGQRVTLRCSPRSGDLSVYWYQQSLDQGLQFLIQYYNGEERAKGNILERFSAQQFPDLHSELNLSSLELGDSALYFCASSDRQGGWTDTQYFGPGTRLTVL.

CDR3 sequence reads: CASSENTGELFF. DNA of the CDR3: TGTGCCAGCAGTGAAAACACCGGGGAGCTGTTTTTT. The rearrangement uses TRBV6-4 and TRBJ2-2; D remains unclear. Trimming stripped 3 bases from V and 2 bases from J, with 1 base between. The CDR3 is 12 residues long. Germline-derived CDR1 and CDR2 are MRHNA and SNTAGT.